Listed here are 15 T cell receptor beta chains from one sample, sequenced in a study of T cells expressing NK-cell markers. TCRdb re-called the 5' RACE reads, yielding one record per CDR3 amino acid sequence without DNA. In all, the sample yields approximately 420,000 distinct CDR3 sequences. The sample was blood T cells: a sorted CD56 or NKG2C T cell subset, CD4+ or CD8+ T cells, or bulk PBMC T cells (not recorded which). These receptors originate from a woman aged 50 to 60 in good health.

The CDR3 sequence is CASSLASQRGYTF. The chain is built from TRBV5-1 and TRBJ1-2. This CDR3 comprises 13 residues. Germline V lookup: CDR1 SGHRS, CDR2 YFSETQ.

This chain links TRBV6-6 with TRBJ2-1; TCRdb's D call, TRBD1, is unchecked because there is no DNA. Germline loops: CDR1 MNHNY, CDR2 SVGAGI (reference sequence). The CDR3 loop spans 17 amino acids. CDR3 residues: CASSYGVRAGRGDEQFF.

This chain links TRBV5-1 with TRBJ1-5; the D call from TCRdb, TRBD1, cannot be confirmed without DNA. Germline V lookup: CDR1 SGHRS, CDR2 YFSETQ. This CDR3 comprises 13 residues. CDR3 region: CASSGPGHQPQHF.

The rearrangement links TRBV6-5 to TRBJ2-1; TCRdb's D call of TRBD2 is untestable without DNA. CDR3 length equals 16 residues. Germline values: CDR1 MNHEY, CDR2 SVGAGI. The CDR3 here is CASSYSSGSLINEQFF.

The V and J genes are TRBV5-6 and TRBJ2-7. The CDR3 length is 14 residues. CDR1 and CDR2 (germline): SGHDT, YYEEEE. CDR3 region: CASSLSGRLYEQYF.

The genes are TRBV12-3 or TRBV12-4 and TRBJ2-7; there is no DNA to check the TCRdb D call of TRBD2. The CDR3 covers 15 residues. CDR3 amino acids: CASSLAGGLAFEQYF.

The rearrangement links TRBV3-1 to TRBJ2-1; the TCRdb D gene call, TRBD2, has no DNA to confirm it. The CDR3 runs 12 residues. Germline V gene sequence: CDR1 LGHDT, CDR2 YNNKEL (reference sequence). The CDR3: CASSVSGNEQFF.

The rearrangement joins TRBV29-1 to TRBJ2-1; TCRdb outputs TRBD2, but without DNA this stays unchecked. In germline, CDR1 is SQVTM, CDR2 ANQGSEA. This CDR3 has 13 amino acids. CDR3: CSVASGGYNEQFF.

The V call is TRBV4-1, the J call TRBJ2-7. The CDR3 is 12 residues long. Germline CDR1 is MGHRA and CDR2 is YSYEKL. The CDR3 spells CASRATDAQQYF.

The rearrangement uses TRBV5-1 and TRBJ2-1; absent DNA, TCRdb's TRBD2 call cannot be checked. The CDR3 has 16 residues. Germline V gene lookup returns CDR1 SGHRS and CDR2 YFSETQ. CDR3 amino acids: CASSLVSGLPRYEQFF. Based on the CDR3 plus reference TRBV5-1 and TRBJ2-1, the full variable domain is KAGVTQTPRYLIKTRGQQVTLSCSPISGHRSVSWYQQTPGQGLQFLFEYFSETQRNKGNFPGRFSGRQFSNSRSEMNVSTLELGDSALYLCASSLVSGLPRYEQFFGPGTRLTVL.

The chain combines TRBV4-1 with TRBJ2-2. The length of the CDR3 is 14 residues. Germline lookup yields CDR1 MGHRA and CDR2 YSYEKL. CDR3 region: CASSLDLPAGELFF.

The rearrangement uses TRBV2 and TRBJ2-7; the TRBD2 assignment by TCRdb is unverifiable without DNA. The CDR3 has 14 residues. Germline CDR1 SNHLY, CDR2 FYNNEI. The CDR3 loop reads CASRGTFSSYEQYF. The whole variable domain, remainder taken from reference TRBV2 and TRBJ2-7, is EPEVTQTPSHQVTQMGQEVILRCVPISNHLYFYWYRQILGQKVEFLVSFYNNEISEKSEIFDDQFSVERPDGSNFTLKIRSTKLEDSAMYFCASRGTFSSYEQYFGPGTRLTVT.

The rearrangement joins TRBV27 to TRBJ1-4; there is no DNA to check the TCRdb D call of TRBD1. CDR1 and CDR2 (germline): MNHEY, SMNVEV (reference sequence). The CDR3 has 14 residues. CDR3 protein: CASSFGTGNEKLFF. Combining the CDR3 with reference TRBV27 and TRBJ1-4 gives the whole variable domain EAQVTQNPRYLITVTGKKLTVTCSQNMNHEYMSWYRQDPGLGLRQIYYSMNVEVTDKGDVPEGYKVSRKEKRNFPLILESPSPNQTSLYFCASSFGTGNEKLFFGSGTQLSVL.

V is TRBV5-1 and J is TRBJ2-2; TCRdb selects TRBD1, and the lack of DNA leaves this call unchecked. Looked up from germline, CDR1 is SGHRS and CDR2 is YFSETQ. The CDR3 has 17 residues. CDR3 in amino acids: CASSLDGLRGATGELFF. Together with reference TRBV5-1 and TRBJ2-2, the CDR3 gives the full variable domain: KAGVTQTPRYLIKTRGQQVTLSCSPISGHRSVSWYQQTPGQGLQFLFEYFSETQRNKGNFPGRFSGRQFSNSRSEMNVSTLELGDSALYLCASSLDGLRGATGELFFGEGSRLTVL.

The rearrangement links TRBV19 to TRBJ1-1. Looked up from germline, CDR1 is LNHDA and CDR2 is SQIVND (reference sequence). The CDR3 runs 12 residues. This CDR3 is CASSPQQAEAFF.